This T cell receptor beta chain was identified in a study of human T cells and chemical hapten exposure. This clonotype occurred many times. As to time point: pre-sensitization, week 0. Indicated treatment: therapeutic diphenylcyclopropenone sensitization with weekly scalp DPC. TCRdb analysed the RACE reads with MiXCR anew, one entry per CDR3 protein. This table holds around 60,000 distinct CDR3 sequences, around 7% found once. The sequence derives from a woman in her 30s with alopecia areata. Some clones in this sample may be carry-over from other donors' samples. This specimen consisted of whole blood, obtained in connection with sensitization to the hapten diphenylcyclopropenone (DPC).

CDR3 nucleotides: TGTGCCAGCAGGGCAACCGGGCAGAACACCGGGGAGCTGTTTTTT. This translates into CASRATGQNTGELFF. The V and J genes are TRBV6-1 and TRBJ2-2; the D is unclear. Trimming removed 6 bases from V and 1 base from J, with 12 bases in between. The CDR3 runs to 15 residues. CDR1 MNHNS and CDR2 SASEGT come from the germline V gene.